Shown below are 15 T cell receptor beta chains from a single sample sequenced in a study of CXCR3-negative and CXCR3-positive naive CD8 T cells. The study made its TRB cDNA libraries by 5' RACE, adding UMI labels. TCRdb reprocessed the 5' RACE reads and stores each CDR3 protein as one record, lacking DNA. Its table records 80,000 to 95,000 distinct CDR3 sequences. Sequences were obtained from naive CXCR3- CD8+ T cells from blood. Documented subset: CD45RO-CCR7+CD27+CD95- naive CD8+ T cells lacking CXCR3 (TNR3-). These receptors originate from a human donor in good health. Some clones in this sample may be carry-over from other donors' samples.

This chain uses TRBV12-3 or TRBV12-4 with TRBJ2-2; lacking DNA, the TRBD1 call made by TCRdb goes unchecked. The CDR3 sequence is 14 residues long. CDR3 region: CASVGVLSPGELFF.

V and J are TRBV7-9 and TRBJ2-1; with no DNA, the TCRdb D assignment of TRBD2 cannot be verified. The CDR3 is 13 amino acids. Germline V CDR1 and CDR2: SEHNR, FQNEAQ (reference sequence). CDR3 sequence: CASSLLEGNEQFF.

The J gene is TRBJ1-2, the V gene TRBV7-9. The CDR3 runs 13 residues. The germline V gene encodes CDR1 SEHNR and CDR2 FQNEAQ (reference sequence). Here the CDR3 reads CASSLNSPYGYTF. The variable domain in full, with the rest retrieved from reference TRBV7-9 and TRBJ1-2, is DTGVSQNPRHKITKRGQNVTFRCDPISEHNRLYWYRQTLGQGPEFLTYFQNEAQLEKSRLLSDRFSAERPKGSFSTLEIQRTEQGDSAMYLCASSLNSPYGYTFGSGTRLTVV.

CDR3 loop: CSVGWTALNTEAFF. The chain carries TRBV29-1 and TRBJ1-1; TCRdb's D call of TRBD1 is untestable without DNA. The germline CDR1 and CDR2 sequences are SQVTM and ANQGSEA. The CDR3 contains 14 residues.

This rearrangement joins TRBV6-2 or TRBV6-3 to TRBJ2-1. Germline CDR1 and CDR2: MNHEY and SVGEGT. This CDR3 comprises 13 residues. The CDR3 loop reads CASSYFGDNEQFF.

This chain links TRBV6-5 with TRBJ2-7; TCRdb picks TRBD1, but there is no DNA to check that call. Germline V CDR1 and CDR2: MNHEY, SVGAGI. The CDR3 covers 16 residues. Here the CDR3 reads CASSYTAGGLAYEQYF.

The chain uses TRBV2 and TRBJ2-7; the D gene TCRdb calls, TRBD1, cannot be checked with no DNA. Germline-derived CDR1 and CDR2 are SNHLY and FYNNEI. This CDR3 region has 13 residues. The CDR3: CASSTGSSYEQYF.

The V gene is TRBV14, the J gene TRBJ1-5. Looked up from germline, CDR1 is SGHDN and CDR2 is FVKESK. The CDR3 is made up of 18 amino acids. Here the CDR3 reads CASSQHKSQDREGQPQHF.

V is TRBV29-1 and J is TRBJ2-7; there is no DNA to check the TCRdb D call of TRBD1. The V gene's germline CDR1 is SQVTM and CDR2 ANQGSEA. This CDR3 comprises 12 residues. The CDR3 reads CSIIGQGYEQYF.

This rearrangement joins TRBV18 to TRBJ2-5. Germline V gene sequence: CDR1 KGHSH, CDR2 LQKENI. This CDR3 spans 15 amino acids. The chain's CDR3 is CASSPPTDYQETQYF.

This rearrangement joins TRBV7-9 to TRBJ2-5. CDR1 is SEHNR and CDR2 is FQNEAQ in the germline V gene (reference sequence). This CDR3 region has 15 residues. CDR3 protein: CASSLAVGQQETQYF.

The V call is TRBV2, the J call TRBJ2-4; TCRdb reports TRBD1, a call that lacks DNA to check it against. Germline CDR1 and CDR2: SNHLY and FYNNEI. The CDR3 is made up of 14 amino acids. CDR3 loop: CASNEGPAKNIQYF.

The J gene is TRBJ2-7, the V gene TRBV5-1; TCRdb's D call, TRBD1, is unchecked because there is no DNA. Looked up from germline, CDR1 is SGHRS and CDR2 is YFSETQ. CDR3 length: 15 amino acids. The CDR3 protein is CASSFTGTGSYEQYF.

The rearrangement links TRBV3-1 to TRBJ2-5; TCRdb picks TRBD2, but there is no DNA to check that call. The CDR3 is made up of 18 amino acids. The germline V gene encodes CDR1 LGHDT and CDR2 YNNKEL (reference sequence). CDR3 loop: CASSHGSTSGGQQETQYF.

The chain recombines TRBV29-1 with TRBJ2-1; there is no DNA to check the TCRdb D call of TRBD2. Per the germline V gene, CDR1 is SQVTM and CDR2 is ANQGSEA. The CDR3 is made up of 14 amino acids. This CDR3 is CSGGLAGSDNEQFF.